These 26 T cell receptor beta chains were all obtained from the same sample, sequenced in a study of blood T cell repertoires in COVID-19. Sequencing was performed with immunoSEQ multiplex PCR; in TCRdb, only in-frame clones are kept and a portion is missing. This sample yields some 98,000 clones, of which approximately 86% are seen a single time; about a tenth belongs to the top ten. The sequencing sample was made of peripheral blood. The receptors come from a man between 65 and 85 years old with active or convalescent COVID-19.

The chain employs TRBV9 and TRBJ1-3; TRBD1 aligns across 10 bases. This CDR3 spans 16 amino acids. Germline V gene data show CDR1 as SGDLS and CDR2 as YYNGEE. Trimming took 4 bases from V and 4 from J; bases not matched to a gene: 8. The CDR3 DNA sequence: TGTGCCAGCAGCAAGGGACAGGGGCTTTCGGGAAACACCATATATTTT. Protein: CASSKGQGLSGNTIYF.

This chain uses TRBV4-2 with TRBJ1-2; 7 bases map to TRBD1. CDR1 and CDR2 from the germline V gene are LGHNA and YNFKEQ. The CDR3 length is 16 residues. V gave up 0 bases and J gave up 2 bases; unmatched junction bases: 6. The CDR3 sequence is CASSQETGVANYGYTF. CDR3 DNA: TGTGCCAGCAGCCAAGAAACAGGGGTCGCGAACTATGGCTACACCTTC.

This sequence joins TRBV4-1 and TRBJ2-1; 10 bases fit TRBD2. Germline-derived CDR1 and CDR2 are MGHRA and YSYEKL. This CDR3 has 17 amino acids. Germline trimming cut 5 bases from V and 4 bases from J; bases unmatched to any gene: 11. This CDR3 is CASSSYGPSGGYNEQFF. In DNA, the CDR3 is TGCGCCAGCAGCTCATACGGACCTAGCGGGGGTTACAATGAGCAGTTCTTC.

The chain recombines TRBV18 with TRBJ2-2, with D possibly matching TRBD1 (6 bases). Germline-derived CDR1 and CDR2 are KGHSH and LQKENI. The CDR3 covers 13 residues. Trimming cost V 5 bases and J 4 bases, with 8 bases left between them. The CDR3 sequence is CASSSGVTGELFF. CDR3 nucleotide sequence: TGTGCCAGCTCATCAGGGGTCACCGGGGAGCTGTTTTTT.

The chain couples TRBV19 to TRBJ2-7, with D possibly being TRBD1 (6 bases). V was shortened by 6 bases and J by 4 bases, with 16 bases between the two germline ends. Germline CDR1 is LNHDA and CDR2 is SQIVND (reference sequence). CDR3 length equals 14 residues. In DNA, the CDR3 is TGTGCCAGTAGCATCTGGGACATCAAATACGAGCAGTACTTC. It encodes CASSIWDIKYEQYF.

The genes are TRBV2 and TRBJ1-5; a possible D gene is TRBD1 (6 bases). CDR3 length: 14 residues. Germline assignment: CDR1 SNHLY and CDR2 FYNNEI. Deletions cut 3 bases from V and 4 bases from J, with 10 bases between. As DNA, the CDR3 is TGTGCCAGCAGTGACAGGCAGGGGAATCAGCCCCAGCATTTT. It translates to CASSDRQGNQPQHF. Drawing the rest from reference TRBV2 and TRBJ1-5, the complete variable domain is EPEVTQTPSHQVTQMGQEVILRCVPISNHLYFYWYRQILGQKVEFLVSFYNNEISEKSEIFDDQFSVERPDGSNFTLKIRSTKLEDSAMYFCASSDRQGNQPQHFGDGTRLSIL.

V usage is TRBV4-2 and J usage is TRBJ1-6; 7 nucleotides agree with TRBD1. The germline CDR1 and CDR2 sequences are LGHNA and YNFKEQ. The V gene end was trimmed by 1 base and the J gene end by 14 bases; junction bases not matched to a gene: 14. This CDR3 spans 16 amino acids. The CDR3 DNA sequence: TGTGCCAGCAGCCAAGCCGGGACAGACCCCGCCGAGGCCCTCCACTTT. Translated: CASSQAGTDPAEALHF.

The rearrangement links TRBV9 to TRBJ1-1; D remains ambiguous. Germline CDR1 reads SGDLS; CDR2 reads YYNGEE. V was shortened by 3 bases and J by 0 bases, with 9 bases between the two germline ends. This CDR3 is 14 amino acids long. The CDR3 loop reads CASSGPGLNTEAFF. The CDR3 region has the DNA TGTGCCAGCAGCGGCCCAGGATTGAACACTGAAGCTTTCTTT.

V gene TRBV3-1 (or the pseudogene TRBV3-2) combines with J gene TRBJ2-1; D is undetermined. The germline V gene has CDR1 LGHDT and CDR2 YNNKEL (reference sequence). The V and J ends lost 3 bases and 8 bases respectively, with 8 bases between them. CDR3 length: 12 residues. In nucleotides, the CDR3 is TGTGCCAGCAGCCATCGAGCGCATGAGCAGTTCTTC. It codes for CASSHRAHEQFF.

This clone was picked up a small number of times. This chain uses TRBV5-4 with TRBJ2-7; weak D call: TRBD1 (6 bases). The CDR3 is made up of 13 amino acids. Between the trimmed V and J ends, which lost 4 bases and 5 bases, there was a span of 13 bases. The germline V gene encodes CDR1 SGHNT and CDR2 YYREEE (reference sequence). The CDR3 DNA sequence: TGTGCCAGCAGCATCGACAGGAACGACGAGCAGTACTTC. Protein: CASSIDRNDEQYF.

This clone was observed a few times. This CDR3 is CSGTGGYGYTF. CDR3 nucleotide sequence: TGCAGTGGGACAGGGGGCTATGGCTACACCTTC. This chain uses TRBV20-1 with TRBJ1-2; 10 bases agree with TRBD1. Germline V CDR1 and CDR2: DFQATT, SNEGSKA (reference sequence). The ends lost 7 bases at V and 4 bases at J; junction bases unmatched: 0. The CDR3 totals 11 residues.

This sequence joins TRBV2 and TRBJ2-3; 9 bases line up with TRBD2. Germline V gene lookup returns CDR1 SNHLY and CDR2 FYNNEI. Germline trimming cut 7 bases from V and 0 bases from J; bases unmatched to any gene: 8. The CDR3 loop spans 16 amino acids. As DNA, the CDR3 is TGTGCCAGCACCCCGCGGGGGGGTACTAGCACAGATACGCAGTATTTT. Encoded protein: CASTPRGGTSTDTQYF.

The rearrangement uses TRBV3-1 (or the pseudogene TRBV3-2) and TRBJ1-6; 7 bases agree with TRBD1. J gave up 7 bases and V 4 bases, and 7 bases lay outside the gene matches. The CDR3 contains 15 residues. Germline V lookup: CDR1 LGHDT, CDR2 YNNKEL (reference sequence). The chain's CDR3 is CASSPRQGGNSPLHF. In DNA form, the CDR3 reads TGTGCCAGCAGCCCCCGGCAGGGGGGCAATTCACCCCTCCACTTT.

The chain employs TRBV6-1 and TRBJ1-4; 8 bases fit TRBD1. In germline, CDR1 is MNHNS, CDR2 SASEGT. V shed 2 bases and J 8 bases; nucleotides not matched to a gene: 10. This CDR3 is 16 amino acids long. The CDR3 nucleotides are TGTGCCAGCAGTGAAATTCGAGGACAGGGCAGGGAAAAACTGTTTTTT. Translating gives CASSEIRGQGREKLFF.

The rearrangement joins TRBV20-1 to TRBJ2-1; 13 bases map to TRBD2. Germline CDR1 DFQATT, CDR2 SNEGSKA (reference sequence). With V trimmed by 3 bases and J by 6 bases, 5 bases remained unmatched. The length of the CDR3 is 15 residues. The CDR3 DNA reads as TGCAGTGCTAGTTTCGGGACTAGCGGGGCCAATGAGCAGTTCTTC. This gives the protein CSASFGTSGANEQFF.

In its sample, this clone was seen once. The V call is TRBV5-4, the J call TRBJ1-5; D uncertain. This CDR3 has 13 amino acids. Germline assignment: CDR1 SGHNT and CDR2 YYREEE (reference sequence). Trimming removed 0 bases from V and 3 bases from J, with 4 bases in between. The CDR3 here is CASSLGPNQPQHF. The DNA of the CDR3 is TGTGCCAGCAGCTTGGGGCCCAATCAGCCCCAGCATTTT.

This chain connects TRBV6-2 or TRBV6-3 to TRBJ2-1, with D unclear. CDR3 size: 14 residues. Germline V CDR1 and CDR2: MNHEY, SVGEGT. V was pared by 0 bases and J by 10 bases, with 13 bases between. The CDR3 DNA sequence: TGTGCCAGCAGTTACTCACTCTTAGCTGGCGAGCAGTTCTTC. Its protein product is CASSYSLLAGEQFF.

The chain couples TRBV4-3 to TRBJ1-4; 9 nucleotides agree with TRBD1. With V trimmed by 1 base and J by 4 bases, 7 bases remained unmatched. The germline gives CDR1 LGHNA, CDR2 YSLEER. The CDR3 has 17 amino acids. The CDR3 nucleotides read TGCGCCAGCAGCCAAGCCGCAAAGGGACAGGGTAATGAAAAACTGTTTTTT. It is translated as CASSQAAKGQGNEKLFF.

This chain connects TRBV14 to TRBJ1-2; 11 positions agree with TRBD1. Germline V CDR1 and CDR2: SGHDN, FVKESK. This CDR3 has 13 residues. V was pared by 4 bases and J by 8 bases, with 3 bases of the junction left unmatched. DNA for the CDR3: TGTGCCAGCAGCCCCGGACAGGGGGCCGGCTACACCTTC. Translated: CASSPGQGAGYTF.

The chain is built from TRBV19 and TRBJ1-1, with a possible D match to TRBD1 (5 bases). The CDR3 loop spans 15 amino acids. V shed 4 bases and J shed 6 bases, with 18 bases lying between them. The V gene's germline CDR1 is LNHDA and CDR2 SQIVND (reference sequence). The DNA of the CDR3 is TGTGCCAGTAGTACCCAAAGGGGAAAGACCCCTGAAGCTTTCTTT. Its protein product is CASSTQRGKTPEAFF.

V is TRBV11-3 and J is TRBJ1-1; D perhaps matches TRBD1 (6 bases). Trimming left V 6 bases short and J 6 bases short, with 14 bases between. CDR1 SGHNT and CDR2 YENEEA come from the germline V gene. The CDR3 runs 13 residues. The CDR3 region has the DNA TGTGCCAGCAGTTACAGGGCTGGTTCTGAAGCTTTCTTT. This gives the protein CASSYRAGSEAFF.

The chain links TRBV29-1 to TRBJ2-7; D possibly corresponds to TRBD1 (6 bases). Trimming removed 0 bases from V and 5 bases from J, with 8 bases in between. This CDR3 spans 12 amino acids. Germline V gene lookup returns CDR1 SQVTM and CDR2 ANQGSEA. CDR3 nucleotide sequence: TGCAGCGTTGAAGAATCAGGGGACGAGCAGTACTTC. Translating gives CSVEESGDEQYF.

This rearrangement joins TRBV7-8 to TRBJ2-7; 12 bases map to TRBD2. This CDR3 is 15 amino acids long. Per germline, CDR1 SGHVS and CDR2 FQNEAQ. V was pared by 2 bases and J by 7 bases, with 6 bases of the junction left unmatched. Written as DNA, the CDR3 is TGTGCCAGCAGCTTACCCGGACTAGCGGGGCATGAGCAGTACTTC. This translates into CASSLPGLAGHEQYF.

In this sample, this clone turned up once. The gene calls are TRBV4-2 and TRBJ1-5, with D tentatively TRBD1 (5 bases). Germline V gives CDR1 LGHNA, CDR2 YNFKEQ. The V and J ends lost 0 bases and 9 bases respectively, with 6 bases between them. The CDR3 consists of 12 residues. CDR3 coding DNA: TGTGCCAGCAGCCAAGACGGGGGGCCCCAGCATTTT. As protein: CASSQDGGPQHF.

This clone is a singleton in its sample. For the CDR3, the DNA is TGTGCCAGCAGTCGGACAGGGAGTGAAAAACTGTTTTTT. It translates to CASSRTGSEKLFF. This chain links TRBV12-3 or TRBV12-4 with TRBJ1-4; 8 bases agree with TRBD1. The ends lost 5 bases at V and 7 bases at J; junction bases unmatched: 3. This CDR3 is 13 amino acids long.

V is TRBV3-1 (or the pseudogene TRBV3-2) and J is TRBJ1-1, with a possible D match to TRBD1 (6 bases). Trimming removed 2 bases at V and 0 bases at J, with 19 bases between. This CDR3 has 18 residues. Germline loops: CDR1 LGHDT, CDR2 YNNKEL (reference sequence). In DNA form, the CDR3 reads TGTGCCAGCAGCCAAAACTGGGGGGGGGCTATTATGAACACTGAAGCTTTCTTT. Translating gives CASSQNWGGAIMNTEAFF.